This TCR beta chain was observed in a study of T cell clones after liver transplantation. Study information: A pre-transplant mixed lymphocyte reaction with TCRbeta sequencing defined graft-donor-reactive clones followed in post-transplant blood. Graft-donor-reactive sequences were compared with third-party-reactive TCRbeta sequences from pre-transplant mixed lymphocyte reactions.

Repertoires were generated with immunoSEQ multiplex PCR, while TCRdb's copy carries only in-frame clones and drops some. The table shows some 50,000 clones, with around 70% occurring only once. The CDR3 spans 12 residues. Per germline, CDR1 SGHAT and CDR2 FQNNGV. Deletions cut 1 base from V and 10 bases from J, with 8 bases between. This chain links TRBV11-2 with TRBJ1-3, with D perhaps TRBD1 (6 bases). This receptor was obtained from a human patient who received a liver transplant. The graft donor may have contributed some T cells. Material: CD4+ T cells from blood, obtained at the 22-month timepoint. The CDR3 is CASSLGQGTIYF. CDR3 DNA sequence: TGTGCCAGCAGCTTAGGTCAGGGGACCATATATTTT.